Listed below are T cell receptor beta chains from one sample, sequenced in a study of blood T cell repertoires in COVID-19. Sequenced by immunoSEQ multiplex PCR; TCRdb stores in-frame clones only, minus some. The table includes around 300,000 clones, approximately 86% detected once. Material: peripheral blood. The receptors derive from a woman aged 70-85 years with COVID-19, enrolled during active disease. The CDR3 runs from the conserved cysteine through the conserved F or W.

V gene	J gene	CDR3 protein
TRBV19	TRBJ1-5	CASSPRQKSNSNQPQHF
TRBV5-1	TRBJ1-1	CASRRGQENTEAFF
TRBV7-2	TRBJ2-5	CASSLAGGQETQYF
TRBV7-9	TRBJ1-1	CASSLLGLSTEAFF
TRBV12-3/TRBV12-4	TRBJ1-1	CASSPTGNTEAFF
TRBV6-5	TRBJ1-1	CASSHRGLNTEAFF
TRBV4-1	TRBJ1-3	CASSPKGAGNTIYF
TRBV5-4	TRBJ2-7	CASTADRAAYEQYF
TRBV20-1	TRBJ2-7	CSAIRSYEQYF
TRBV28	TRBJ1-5	CASSRTGTGVQPQHF
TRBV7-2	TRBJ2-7	CASSLVAGGPGEQYF
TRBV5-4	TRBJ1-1	CASSMQSERAFF
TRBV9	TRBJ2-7	CASSVAVQTYEQYF
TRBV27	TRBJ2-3	CASSKTGLPDTQYF
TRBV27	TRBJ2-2	CASKVRRAEAGELFF
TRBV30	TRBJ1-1	CAWSRHTGVRSEAFF
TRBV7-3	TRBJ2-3	CASSWSRQDTQYF
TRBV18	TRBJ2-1	CASSPGTSGVSGNEQFF
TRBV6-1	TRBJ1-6	CASSELGSSPLHF
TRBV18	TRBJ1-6	CASSTGVDSPLHF
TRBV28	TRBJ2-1	CASTPTGGAYNEQFF
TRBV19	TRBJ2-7	CASSMVEGGTYEQYF
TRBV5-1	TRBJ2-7	CASSLLGLEQYF
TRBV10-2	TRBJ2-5	CASQTERALGGTQYF
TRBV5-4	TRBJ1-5	CASSLDPRGGQPQHF
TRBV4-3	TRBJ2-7	CASSQDVEGAEQYF
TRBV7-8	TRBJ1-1	CASSRDRGWTEAFF
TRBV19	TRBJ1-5	CASTQGGGNQPQHF
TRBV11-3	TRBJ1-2	CASSLTPRGGEYNYGYTF
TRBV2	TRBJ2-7	CASSKGQGTYEQYF
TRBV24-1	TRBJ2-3	CATSDTLGTAITDTQYF
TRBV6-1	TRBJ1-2	CASSERGNYGYTF
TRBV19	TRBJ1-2	CASSTSGQGTYYGYTF
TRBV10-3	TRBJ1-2	CAISEFNGYTF
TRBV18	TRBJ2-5	CASSLGRETQYF
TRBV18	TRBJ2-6	CASSPLRGGPGANVLTF
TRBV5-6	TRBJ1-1	CASSLGSRRWTEAFF
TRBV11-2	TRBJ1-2	CASSLVRQGYGYTF
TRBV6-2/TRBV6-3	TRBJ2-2	CASSRGPGELFF
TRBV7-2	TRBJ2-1	CASSLVFGAGVADYEQFF
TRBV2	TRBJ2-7	CASKAGPYEQYF
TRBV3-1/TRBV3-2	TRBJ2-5	CASSQPGQGEETQYF
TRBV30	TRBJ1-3	CAWSPGNSGNTIYF
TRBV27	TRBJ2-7	CASSLFRTGGSYEQYF
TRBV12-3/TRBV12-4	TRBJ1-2	CASSWGQGLGYTF
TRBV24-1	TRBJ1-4	CATRGATNEKLFF